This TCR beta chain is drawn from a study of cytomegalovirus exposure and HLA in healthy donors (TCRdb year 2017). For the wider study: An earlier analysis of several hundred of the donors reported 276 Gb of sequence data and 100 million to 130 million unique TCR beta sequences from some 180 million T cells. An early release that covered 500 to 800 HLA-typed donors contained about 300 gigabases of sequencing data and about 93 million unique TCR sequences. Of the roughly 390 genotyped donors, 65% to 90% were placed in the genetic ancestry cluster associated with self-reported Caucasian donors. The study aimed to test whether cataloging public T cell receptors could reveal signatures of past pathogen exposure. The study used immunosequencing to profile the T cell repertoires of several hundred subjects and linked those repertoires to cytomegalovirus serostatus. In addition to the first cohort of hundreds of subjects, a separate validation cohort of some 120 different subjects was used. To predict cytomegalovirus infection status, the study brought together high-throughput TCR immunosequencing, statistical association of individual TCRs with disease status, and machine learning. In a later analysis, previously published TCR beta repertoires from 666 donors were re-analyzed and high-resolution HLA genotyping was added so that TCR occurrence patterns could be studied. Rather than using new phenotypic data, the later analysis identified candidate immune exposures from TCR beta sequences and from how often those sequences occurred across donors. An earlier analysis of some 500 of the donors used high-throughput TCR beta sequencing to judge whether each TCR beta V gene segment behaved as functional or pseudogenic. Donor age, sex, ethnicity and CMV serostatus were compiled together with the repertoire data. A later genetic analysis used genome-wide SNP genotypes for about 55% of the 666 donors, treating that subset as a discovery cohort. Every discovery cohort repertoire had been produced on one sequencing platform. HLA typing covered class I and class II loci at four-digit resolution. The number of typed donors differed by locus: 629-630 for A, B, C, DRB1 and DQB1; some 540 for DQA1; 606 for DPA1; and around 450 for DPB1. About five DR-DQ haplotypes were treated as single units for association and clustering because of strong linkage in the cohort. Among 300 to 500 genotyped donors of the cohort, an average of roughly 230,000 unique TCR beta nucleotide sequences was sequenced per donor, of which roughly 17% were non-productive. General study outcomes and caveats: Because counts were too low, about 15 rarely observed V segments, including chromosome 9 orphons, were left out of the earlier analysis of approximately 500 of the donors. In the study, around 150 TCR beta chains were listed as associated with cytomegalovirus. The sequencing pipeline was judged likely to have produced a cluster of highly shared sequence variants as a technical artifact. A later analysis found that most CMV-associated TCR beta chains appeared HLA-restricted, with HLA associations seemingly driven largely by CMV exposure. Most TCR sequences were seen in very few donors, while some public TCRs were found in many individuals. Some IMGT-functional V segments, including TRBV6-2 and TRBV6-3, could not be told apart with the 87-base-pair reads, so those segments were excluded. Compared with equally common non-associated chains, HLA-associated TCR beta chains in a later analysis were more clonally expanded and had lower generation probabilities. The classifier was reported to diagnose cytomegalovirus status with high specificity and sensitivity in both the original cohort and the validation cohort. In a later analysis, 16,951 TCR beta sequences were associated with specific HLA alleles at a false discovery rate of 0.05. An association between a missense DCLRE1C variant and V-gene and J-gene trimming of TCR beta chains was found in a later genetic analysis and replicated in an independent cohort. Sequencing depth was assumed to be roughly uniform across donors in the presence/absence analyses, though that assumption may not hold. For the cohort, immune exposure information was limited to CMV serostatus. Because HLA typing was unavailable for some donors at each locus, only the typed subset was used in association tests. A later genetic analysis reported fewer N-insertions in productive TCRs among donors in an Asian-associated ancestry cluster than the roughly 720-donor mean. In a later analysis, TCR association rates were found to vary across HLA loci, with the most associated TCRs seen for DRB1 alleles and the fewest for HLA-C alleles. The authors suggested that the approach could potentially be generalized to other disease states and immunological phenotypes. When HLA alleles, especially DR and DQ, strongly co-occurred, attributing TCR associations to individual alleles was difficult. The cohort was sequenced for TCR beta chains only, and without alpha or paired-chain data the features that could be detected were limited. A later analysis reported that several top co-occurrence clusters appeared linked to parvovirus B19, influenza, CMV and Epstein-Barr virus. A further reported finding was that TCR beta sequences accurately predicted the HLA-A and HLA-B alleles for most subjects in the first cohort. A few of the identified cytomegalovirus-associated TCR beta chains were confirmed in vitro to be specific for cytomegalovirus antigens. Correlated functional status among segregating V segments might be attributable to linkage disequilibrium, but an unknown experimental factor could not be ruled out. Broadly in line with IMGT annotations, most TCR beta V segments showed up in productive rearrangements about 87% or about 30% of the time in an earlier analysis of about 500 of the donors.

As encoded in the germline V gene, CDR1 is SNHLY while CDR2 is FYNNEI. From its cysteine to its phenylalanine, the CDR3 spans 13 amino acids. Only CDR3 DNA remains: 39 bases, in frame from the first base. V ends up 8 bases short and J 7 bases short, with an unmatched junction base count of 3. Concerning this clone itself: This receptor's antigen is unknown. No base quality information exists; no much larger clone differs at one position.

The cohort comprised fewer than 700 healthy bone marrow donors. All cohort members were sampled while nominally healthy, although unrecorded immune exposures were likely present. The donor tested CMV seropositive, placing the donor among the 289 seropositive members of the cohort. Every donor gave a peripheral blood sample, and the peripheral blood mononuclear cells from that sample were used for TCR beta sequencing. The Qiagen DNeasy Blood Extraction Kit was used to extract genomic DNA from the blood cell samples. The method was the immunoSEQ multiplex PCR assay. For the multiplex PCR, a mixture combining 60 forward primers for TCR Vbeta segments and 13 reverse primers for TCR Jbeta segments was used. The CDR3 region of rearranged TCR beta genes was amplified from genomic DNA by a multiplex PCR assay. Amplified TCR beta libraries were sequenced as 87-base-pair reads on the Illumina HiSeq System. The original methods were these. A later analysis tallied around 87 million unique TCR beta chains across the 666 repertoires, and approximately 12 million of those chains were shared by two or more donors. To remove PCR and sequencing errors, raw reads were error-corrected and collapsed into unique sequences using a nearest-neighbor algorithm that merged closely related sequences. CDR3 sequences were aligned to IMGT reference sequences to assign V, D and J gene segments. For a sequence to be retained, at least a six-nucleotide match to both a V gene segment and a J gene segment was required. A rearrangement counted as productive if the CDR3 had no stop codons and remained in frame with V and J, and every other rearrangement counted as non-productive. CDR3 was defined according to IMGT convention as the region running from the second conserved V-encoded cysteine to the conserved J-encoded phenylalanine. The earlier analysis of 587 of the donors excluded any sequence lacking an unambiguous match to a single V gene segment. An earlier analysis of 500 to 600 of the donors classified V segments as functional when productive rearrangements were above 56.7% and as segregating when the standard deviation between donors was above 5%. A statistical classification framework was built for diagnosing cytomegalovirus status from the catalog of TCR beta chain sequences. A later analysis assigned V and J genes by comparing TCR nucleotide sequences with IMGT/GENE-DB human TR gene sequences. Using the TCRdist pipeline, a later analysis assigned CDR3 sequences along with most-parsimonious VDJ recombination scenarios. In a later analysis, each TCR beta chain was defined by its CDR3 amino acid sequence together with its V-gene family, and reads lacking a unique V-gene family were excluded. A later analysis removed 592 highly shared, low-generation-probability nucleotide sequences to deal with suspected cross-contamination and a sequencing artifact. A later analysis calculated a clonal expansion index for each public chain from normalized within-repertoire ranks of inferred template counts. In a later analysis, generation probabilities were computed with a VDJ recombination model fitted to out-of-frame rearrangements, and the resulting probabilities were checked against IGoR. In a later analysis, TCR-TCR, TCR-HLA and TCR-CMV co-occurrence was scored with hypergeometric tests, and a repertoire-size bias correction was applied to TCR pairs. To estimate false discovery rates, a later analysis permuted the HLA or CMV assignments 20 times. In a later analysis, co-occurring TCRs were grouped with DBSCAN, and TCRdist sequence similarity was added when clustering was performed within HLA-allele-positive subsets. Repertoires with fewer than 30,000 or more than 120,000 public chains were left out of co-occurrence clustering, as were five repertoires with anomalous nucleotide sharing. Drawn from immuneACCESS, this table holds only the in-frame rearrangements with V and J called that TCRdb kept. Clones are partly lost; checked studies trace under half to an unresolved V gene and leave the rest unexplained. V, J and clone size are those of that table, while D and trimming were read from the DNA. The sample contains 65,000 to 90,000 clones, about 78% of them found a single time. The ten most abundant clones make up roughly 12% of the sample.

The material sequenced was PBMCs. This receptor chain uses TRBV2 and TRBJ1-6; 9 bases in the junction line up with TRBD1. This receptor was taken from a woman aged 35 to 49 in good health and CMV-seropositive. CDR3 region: CASPTGGNSPLHF. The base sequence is TGTGCCAGCCCGACAGGGGGAAATTCACCCCTCCACTTT.